The rows below give T cell receptor beta chains drawn from one sample of a study of blood T cell repertoires in COVID-19. The method was immunoSEQ multiplex PCR; TCRdb's version includes in-frame clones alone and lacks a portion of them. In the table there are about 50,000 clones, about 83% of which are singletons. Input material: peripheral blood. These receptor sequences come from a woman aged 60-70 years with acute or convalescent COVID-19. Both conserved end residues are part of each CDR3. Each record gives: D gene, V gene, clone size, J gene, CDR3 protein, CDR3 DNA. A D gene is named only where the DNA matches it firmly. Size tells how often a clone was seen (once, few, many) or the class of an expanded clone, and some rows leave it out.

d_gene: NA; v_gene: TRBV9; abundance: once; j_gene: TRBJ2-1; CDR3aa: CASSVQAGRSYNEQFF; CDR3nt: TGTGCCAGCAGCGTCCAGGCGGGGAGATCTTACAATGAGCAGTTCTTC
d_gene: NA; v_gene: TRBV3-1/TRBV3-2; abundance: NA; j_gene: TRBJ1-3; CDR3aa: CASSQEGYTIYF; CDR3nt: TGTGCCAGCAGCCAAGAGGGCTACACCATATATTTT
d_gene: TRBD2; v_gene: TRBV9; abundance: NA; j_gene: TRBJ2-1; CDR3aa: CASSVAVSSGGSDEQFF; CDR3nt: TGTGCCAGCAGCGTAGCTGTTAGCAGCGGGGGGAGCGATGAGCAGTTCTTC
d_gene: TRBD2; v_gene: TRBV7-9; abundance: NA; j_gene: TRBJ2-5; CDR3aa: CASSARLAGTFKETQYF; CDR3nt: TGTGCCAGCAGCGCCCGACTAGCGGGGACCTTTAAAGAGACCCAGTACTTC
d_gene: TRBD1; v_gene: TRBV11-3; abundance: NA; j_gene: TRBJ2-2; CDR3aa: CASRAGQGVAGELFF; CDR3nt: TGTGCCAGCAGGGCGGGACAGGGGGTCGCCGGGGAGCTGTTTTTT
d_gene: NA; v_gene: TRBV30; abundance: NA; j_gene: TRBJ1-1; CDR3aa: CAWSTVWSGTEAFF; CDR3nt: TGTGCCTGGAGTACGGTCTGGTCAGGGACTGAAGCTTTCTTT
d_gene: NA; v_gene: TRBV7-2; abundance: NA; j_gene: TRBJ1-2; CDR3aa: CASSLGRTLFYGYTF; CDR3nt: TGTGCCAGCAGCCTCGGACGGACTCTCTTTTATGGCTACACCTTC
d_gene: TRBD2; v_gene: TRBV27; abundance: NA; j_gene: TRBJ2-7; CDR3aa: CASSPGLAGKGGEQYF; CDR3nt: TGTGCCAGCAGTCCCGGACTAGCGGGGAAAGGTGGCGAGCAGTACTTC
d_gene: NA; v_gene: TRBV19; abundance: NA; j_gene: TRBJ2-1; CDR3aa: CASGGSSYNEQFF; CDR3nt: TGTGCCAGTGGTGGTAGCTCCTACAATGAGCAGTTCTTC
d_gene: NA; v_gene: TRBV19; abundance: NA; j_gene: TRBJ2-3; CDR3aa: CASSPNSLSTDTQYF; CDR3nt: TGTGCCAGTAGTCCAAACAGTCTAAGCACAGATACGCAGTATTTT
d_gene: NA; v_gene: TRBV4-2; abundance: NA; j_gene: TRBJ1-6; CDR3aa: CASSQVQDPPLHF; CDR3nt: TGTGCCAGCAGCCAAGTTCAGGATCCACCCCTCCACTTT
d_gene: NA; v_gene: TRBV12-3/TRBV12-4; abundance: NA; j_gene: TRBJ1-2; CDR3aa: CASSLLEGYGYTF; CDR3nt: TGTGCCAGCAGTTTACTGGAGGGCTATGGCTACACCTTC
d_gene: NA; v_gene: TRBV6-1; abundance: NA; j_gene: TRBJ2-6; CDR3aa: CASNRVSGANVLTF; CDR3nt: TGTGCCAGCAACCGGGTTTCTGGGGCCAACGTCCTGACTTTC
d_gene: NA; v_gene: TRBV15; abundance: NA; j_gene: TRBJ2-7; CDR3aa: CATSRDGGSYEQYF; CDR3nt: TGTGCCACCAGCAGAGATGGGGGGAGCTACGAGCAGTACTTC
d_gene: NA; v_gene: TRBV25-1; abundance: NA; j_gene: TRBJ1-2; CDR3aa: CASSRPGGSYGYTF; CDR3nt: TGTGCCAGCAGTCGACCGGGGGGGTCCTATGGCTACACCTTC
d_gene: TRBD1; v_gene: TRBV6-5; abundance: once; j_gene: TRBJ1-4; CDR3aa: CASSTQGWTNEKLFF; CDR3nt: TGTGCCAGCAGTACACAGGGGTGGACTAATGAAAAACTGTTTTTT
d_gene: NA; v_gene: TRBV25-1; abundance: once; j_gene: TRBJ2-2; CDR3aa: CASSGQNTGELFF; CDR3nt: TGTGCCAGCAGTGGGCAGAACACCGGGGAGCTGTTTTTT
d_gene: NA; v_gene: TRBV5-5; abundance: NA; j_gene: TRBJ2-7; CDR3aa: CASSEAYEQYF; CDR3nt: TGTGCCAGCAGCGAGGCCTACGAGCAGTACTTC
d_gene: NA; v_gene: TRBV7-9; abundance: few; j_gene: TRBJ1-2; CDR3aa: CASSLGGLGYTF; CDR3nt: TGTGCCAGCAGCTTAGGGGGGCTTGGCTACACCTTC
d_gene: NA; v_gene: TRBV28; abundance: NA; j_gene: TRBJ1-6; CDR3aa: CASRVPLSYNSPLHF; CDR3nt: TGTGCCAGCCGGGTACCGCTCTCCTATAATTCACCCCTCCACTTT
d_gene: NA; v_gene: TRBV20-1; abundance: NA; j_gene: TRBJ2-5; CDR3aa: CSAQTASEQYF; CDR3nt: TGCAGTGCCCAAACGGCGAGCGAACAGTACTTC
d_gene: NA; v_gene: TRBV5-1; abundance: NA; j_gene: TRBJ1-1; CDR3aa: CASSLAAHSQAFF; CDR3nt: TGCGCCAGCAGCTTGGCAGCTCACAGTCAAGCTTTCTTT